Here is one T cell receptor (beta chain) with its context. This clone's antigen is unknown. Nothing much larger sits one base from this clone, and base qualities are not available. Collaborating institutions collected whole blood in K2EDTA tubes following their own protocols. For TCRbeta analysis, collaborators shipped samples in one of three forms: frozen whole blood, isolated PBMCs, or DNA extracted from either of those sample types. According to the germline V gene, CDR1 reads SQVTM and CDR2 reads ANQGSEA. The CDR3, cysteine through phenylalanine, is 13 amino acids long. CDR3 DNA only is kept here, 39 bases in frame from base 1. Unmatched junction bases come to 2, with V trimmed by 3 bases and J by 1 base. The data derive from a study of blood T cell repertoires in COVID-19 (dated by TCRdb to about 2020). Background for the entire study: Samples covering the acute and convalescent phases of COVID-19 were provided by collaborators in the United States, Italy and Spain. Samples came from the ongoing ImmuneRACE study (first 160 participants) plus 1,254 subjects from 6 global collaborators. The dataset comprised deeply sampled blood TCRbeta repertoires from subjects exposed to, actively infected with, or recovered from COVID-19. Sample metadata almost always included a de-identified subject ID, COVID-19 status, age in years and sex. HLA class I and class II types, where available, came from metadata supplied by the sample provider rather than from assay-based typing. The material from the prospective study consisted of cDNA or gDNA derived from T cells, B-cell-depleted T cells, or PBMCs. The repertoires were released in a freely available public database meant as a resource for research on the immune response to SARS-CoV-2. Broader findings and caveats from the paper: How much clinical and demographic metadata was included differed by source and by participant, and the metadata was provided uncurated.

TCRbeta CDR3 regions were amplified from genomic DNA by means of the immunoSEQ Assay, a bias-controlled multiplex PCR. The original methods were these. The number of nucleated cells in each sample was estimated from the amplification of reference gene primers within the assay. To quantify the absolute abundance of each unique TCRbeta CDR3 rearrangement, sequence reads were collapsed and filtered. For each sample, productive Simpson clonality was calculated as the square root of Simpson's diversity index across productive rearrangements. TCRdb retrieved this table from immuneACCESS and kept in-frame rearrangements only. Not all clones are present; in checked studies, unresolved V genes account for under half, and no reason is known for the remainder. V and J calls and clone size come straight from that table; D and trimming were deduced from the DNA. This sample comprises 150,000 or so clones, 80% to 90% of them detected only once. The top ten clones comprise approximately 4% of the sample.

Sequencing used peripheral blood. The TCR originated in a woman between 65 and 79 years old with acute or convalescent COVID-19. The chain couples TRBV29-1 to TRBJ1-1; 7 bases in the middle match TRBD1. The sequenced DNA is TGCAGCGTTGAGAGGGACAGGAACACTGAAGCTTTCTTT. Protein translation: CSVERDRNTEAFF.